This is a list of T cell receptor beta chains from one sample in a study of T cell responses to AZD1222 COVID-19 vaccine. Data came from immunoSEQ multiplex PCR; TCRdb stores just in-frame clones and leaves some out. Of around 120,000 clones listed, roughly 90% were seen once; the top ten hold around 7.2%. This material consisted of peripheral blood, taken on day 0 of AZD1222 vaccination. All receptors derive from an adult in good health. Both conserved end residues are part of each CDR3. The order of the fields is J gene, clone size, V gene, D gene, CDR3 protein, CDR3 DNA. The D gene is left open where the match is weak. Not all rows give a size; the values are once, few, many and, for expanded clones, a class.

TRBJ1-4 . TRBV28 . CASSLPPEGEKLFF TGTGCCAGCAGTTTACCCCCAGAAGGCGAAAAACTGTTTTTT
TRBJ1-5 . TRBV10-3 . CAISGVGNQPQHF TGTGCCATCAGTGGGGTTGGCAATCAGCCCCAGCATTTT
TRBJ1-1 . TRBV25-1 . CASSERRGNEAFF TGTGCCAGCAGTGAACGTAGGGGAAACGAAGCTTTCTTT
TRBJ1-2 . TRBV7-9 TRBD1 CASSSGGQRGYTF TGTGCCAGCAGCTCAGGGGGCCAACGGGGCTACACCTTC
TRBJ1-1 . TRBV6-5 TRBD1 CASSYPGTGSGEAFF TGTGCCAGCAGTTACCCAGGGACAGGGAGTGGTGAAGCTTTCTTT
TRBJ2-2 . TRBV4-1 . CASSQINTGELFF TGCGCCAGCAGCCAAATTAACACCGGGGAGCTGTTTTTT
TRBJ1-4 . TRBV6-4 . CASIIQSTTNEKLFF TGTGCCAGCATTATCCAGAGCACAACTAATGAAAAACTGTTTTTT
TRBJ2-3 . TRBV7-3 . CASSLSPPMSDTQYF TGTGCCAGCAGCTTAAGCCCGCCGATGTCGGATACGCAGTATTTT
TRBJ2-7 . TRBV29-1 TRBD2 CSVGDYKGPRTSGTPYEQYF TGCAGCGTTGGGGATTACAAGGGACCTCGGACTAGCGGGACACCCTACGAGCAGTACTTC
TRBJ2-7 . TRBV10-3 TRBD2 CAISSGSTAEQYF TGTGCCATCAGTAGCGGGAGCACGGCCGAGCAGTACTTC
TRBJ2-5 . TRBV10-3 . CAIRGQETQYF TGTGCCATCAGGGGGCAAGAGACCCAGTACTTC
TRBJ2-7 . TRBV5-6 . CASSFGQTRLEQYF TGTGCCAGCAGCTTCGGGCAGACTAGGCTCGAGCAGTACTTC
TRBJ1-5 . TRBV25-1 . CASSWEGNQPQHF TGTGCCAGCAGTTGGGAAGGCAATCAGCCCCAGCATTTT
TRBJ1-4 few TRBV9 TRBD1 CASSAQLPPGGENEKLFF TGTGCCAGCAGCGCCCAACTGCCCCCAGGGGGCGAGAATGAAAAACTGTTTTTT
TRBJ2-5 . TRBV9 TRBD1 CASSRTGGMETQYF TGTGCCAGCAGTCGGACAGGGGGCATGGAGACCCAGTACTTC
TRBJ1-2 . TRBV11-2 . CASSLGPGRRDGYTF TGTGCCAGCAGCTTAGGGCCAGGGCGGAGAGATGGCTACACCTTC
TRBJ1-3 . TRBV28 . CASSSAGTLTGNTIYF TGTGCCAGCAGTTCAGCCGGGACTCTGACTGGAAACACCATATATTTT
TRBJ2-7 . TRBV7-9 . CASSLQSYEQYF TGTGCCAGCAGCCTTCAATCCTACGAGCAGTACTTC
TRBJ2-2 . TRBV4-2 TRBD2 CASSQGTSGGALDTGELFF TGTGCCAGCAGCCAAGGGACTAGCGGGGGGGCATTGGACACCGGGGAGCTGTTTTTT
TRBJ2-2 . TRBV30 . CAWKVDANTGELFF TGTGCCTGGAAAGTTGACGCGAACACCGGGGAGCTGTTTTTT
TRBJ1-5 . TRBV21-1 . CAPGERDRGHQPQHF TGTGCCCCTGGTGAGAGGGACAGGGGGCATCAGCCCCAGCATTTT
TRBJ2-5 . TRBV11-3 . CASSLPGPQETQYF TGTGCCAGCAGCTTACCGGGACCCCAAGAGACCCAGTACTTC
TRBJ2-2 . TRBV2 . CASSPDSYTGELFF TGTGCCAGCAGTCCTGACAGCTACACCGGGGAGCTGTTTTTT
TRBJ1-5 once TRBV27 TRBD1 CASSLTTGFQPQHF TGTGCCAGCAGTTTAACGACAGGGTTTCAGCCCCAGCATTTT
TRBJ1-1 . TRBV9 . CASSSLGYTEAFF TGTGCCAGCAGCTCCCTCGGGTACACTGAAGCTTTCTTT
TRBJ1-2 . TRBV5-5 TRBD1 CASSSNRGWGYTF TGTGCCAGCAGCTCAAACAGGGGTTGGGGCTACACCTTC
TRBJ1-1 . TRBV2 TRBD1 CASIGTGNTEAFF TGTGCCAGCATCGGGACAGGGAACACTGAAGCTTTCTTT
TRBJ1-1 . TRBV9 . CASSPRTAVNTEAFF TGTGCCAGCAGCCCTCGTACGGCCGTGAACACTGAAGCTTTCTTT
TRBJ1-1 . TRBV19 . CASKERQLNTEAFF TGTGCCAGTAAAGAGCGACAGCTGAACACTGAAGCTTTCTTT
TRBJ2-7 . TRBV6-2/TRBV6-3 TRBD1 CASSHGTGGYEQYF TGTGCCAGCAGCCATGGGACAGGCGGCTACGAGCAGTACTTC
TRBJ1-2 once TRBV7-9 . CASSLEHLPYGYTF TGTGCCAGCAGCTTAGAGCACTTACCCTATGGCTACACCTTC
TRBJ2-7 . TRBV2 . CASSERYEQYF TGTGCCAGCAGTGAAAGATACGAGCAGTACTTC
TRBJ2-5 . TRBV7-2 . CASSLWEKETQYF TGTGCCAGCAGCTTGTGGGAAAAGGAGACCCAGTACTTC
TRBJ2-7 . TRBV6-5 . CASSYDIGYEQYF TGTGCCAGCAGTTACGACATAGGCTACGAGCAGTACTTC
TRBJ2-3 . TRBV7-3 . CASSLGGADTQYF TGTGCCAGCAGCCTAGGGGGGGCAGATACGCAGTATTTT
TRBJ2-7 . TRBV2 TRBD1 CASREDRAGYEQYF TGTGCCAGCAGGGAGGACAGGGCCGGGTACGAGCAGTACTTC
TRBJ2-7 . TRBV5-8 . CASSPRAQHYEQYF TGTGCCAGCAGCCCCCGGGCCCAGCACTACGAGCAGTACTTC
TRBJ1-5 once TRBV3-1/TRBV3-2 TRBD1 CASSQATGDQPQHF TGTGCCAGCAGCCAAGCGACAGGGGATCAGCCCCAGCATTTT
TRBJ1-2 . TRBV13 . CASSLGLTGLGRNYGYTF TGTGCCAGCAGCTTAGGATTGACTGGCCTCGGGAGAAACTATGGCTACACCTTC
TRBJ1-1 once TRBV19 . CASTSRIINMNTEAFF TGTGCCAGTACTAGTCGGATCATCAACATGAACACTGAAGCTTTCTTT
TRBJ2-4 . TRBV19 . CASSIGGRNIQYF TGTGCCAGTAGTATCGGGGGGCGCAACATTCAGTACTTC
TRBJ1-1 . TRBV6-5 TRBD1 CASTWIRDREAFF TGTGCCAGCACCTGGATCCGGGACAGGGAAGCTTTCTTT
TRBJ1-6 once TRBV7-2 . CASRREANSPLHF TGTGCCAGCAGAAGAGAAGCAAATTCACCCCTCCACTTT
TRBJ1-5 . TRBV2 . CASREGVGNQPQHF TGTGCCAGCAGGGAGGGGGTTGGCAATCAGCCCCAGCATTTT
TRBJ2-3 . TRBV12-3/TRBV12-4 . CASTPRTDTQYF TGTGCCAGCACCCCTCGCACAGATACGCAGTATTTT
TRBJ1-2 . TRBV9 . CASSVGVSRGYGYTF TGTGCCAGCAGCGTAGGGGTTTCACGGGGCTATGGCTACACCTTC
TRBJ2-3 . TRBV7-3 . CASSGTGPTDTQYF TGTGCCAGCAGCGGGACGGGCCCCACAGATACGCAGTATTTT
TRBJ2-3 . TRBV2 TRBD2 CASSETSGPDTQYF TGTGCCAGCAGTGAAACTAGCGGGCCAGATACGCAGTATTTT
TRBJ1-1 . TRBV5-1 . CASSETEHTEAFF TGCGCCAGCAGCGAGACAGAGCACACTGAAGCTTTCTTT
TRBJ1-4 . TRBV30 . CATSGGVKLFF TGTGCGACGAGCGGGGGAGTAAAACTGTTTTTT
TRBJ1-1 . TRBV7-2 . CASRAGVNTEAFF TGTGCCAGCAGGGCGGGGGTGAACACTGAAGCTTTCTTT
TRBJ2-7 . TRBV29-1 TRBD1 CSVGTTGGIYEQYF TGCAGCGTTGGAACGACAGGGGGCATCTACGAGCAGTACTTC
TRBJ2-7 . TRBV15 . CATSRGGGNEQYF TGTGCCACCAGCAGAGGCGGTGGCAACGAGCAGTACTTC
TRBJ2-1 . TRBV5-4 . CASSLDPSSYNEQFF TGTGCCAGCAGCTTGGATCCTAGCTCCTACAATGAGCAGTTCTTC
TRBJ2-3 . TRBV6-5 . CASSYSTPVSTDTQYF TGTGCCAGCAGTTATTCGACCCCCGTCAGCACAGATACGCAGTATTTT
TRBJ1-5 . TRBV3-1/TRBV3-2 . CASSQGGYSNQPQHF TGTGCCAGCAGCCAAGGGGGCTATAGCAATCAGCCCCAGCATTTT
TRBJ1-1 . TRBV13 TRBD1 CASSLEGTGEWSTEAFF TGTGCCAGCAGCTTAGAGGGGACAGGGGAGTGGAGCACTGAAGCTTTCTTT
TRBJ1-2 few TRBV3-1/TRBV3-2 TRBD1 CASSLGTGGLGYTF TGTGCCAGCAGCCTCGGGACAGGGGGTCTTGGCTACACCTTC
TRBJ2-3 . TRBV5-1 . CASSLTGIGTDTQYF TGCGCCAGCAGCTTGACAGGGATAGGTACAGATACGCAGTATTTT
TRBJ1-1 . TRBV7-2 . CASSSSSAGNTEAFF TGTGCCAGCAGCTCCAGCTCGGCGGGGAACACTGAAGCTTTCTTT